This T cell receptor beta chain was retrieved from a study of OX40 agonist ivuxolimab in advanced cancers. About the study: The treatment was a fully human IgG2 OX40 agonist, ivuxolimab. Two cutaneous melanoma patients and one hepatocellular carcinoma patient, three in all, had partial responses.

Assay: immunoSEQ multiplex PCR; the TCRdb copy retains only in-frame clones and omits some. The data hold 53,000 or so clones, with about four fifths observed a single time. The clonotype originates from an adult with an advanced solid tumor such as melanoma, head and neck, liver or kidney cancer. Sequences were derived from CD4+ or CD8+ T cells sorted from blood, sampled in a trial of the OX40 agonist ivuxolimab.

The CDR3 loop reads CASSRGLAGVISSGELFF. The CDR3 bases are TGTGCCAGTAGTCGTGGACTAGCGGGAGTTATCTCCAGCGGGGAGCTGTTTTTT. V is TRBV19 and J is TRBJ2-2; 13 bases line up with TRBD2. The CDR3 runs to 18 residues. From germline, CDR1 is LNHDA and CDR2 SQIVND (reference sequence). After removal of 5 bases from V and 7 bases from J, the junction contained 13 bases not matched to a gene.